The clone carrying this TCR beta chain was counted many times. No antigen is known for it. Libraries of TCR beta came from iRepertoire HTBI primers plus Arm-PCR of CDR3 regions. MiXCR, applied by TCRdb to the multiplex PCR reads, yields one record per CDR3 protein. Found here are over 450,000 distinct CDR3 sequences, 12% of them singletons; the top ten hold about 8.3%. The data were taken from a study of regulatory T cells in long-lasting Graves disease. Study-level results: The analysis examined peripheral blood only and excluded thyroid tissue. Newly diagnosed patients had higher TCR diversity than persistent Graves' patients did.

Time point described: newly diagnosed GD, antithyroid drugs for less than 3 months. PBMCs provided the RNA from which the TCR library was made. EDTA tubes received approximately 10 milliliters of collected peripheral blood. These same records also appear under a second study, on T cells in Graves' hyperthyroidism and ophthalmopathy. That study adds: The HTBI set primed first-round TCR CDR3 RT-PCR.

This specimen consisted of peripheral blood mononuclear cells (PBMCs), obtained at new diagnosis, from a patient treated with antithyroid drugs. The TCR originated in a woman in her 30s with Graves disease.

The CDR3 region has the DNA TGTGCCAGCAGCGGGACATGGGGTGGAAATGAGCAGTTCTTC. This encodes CASSGTWGGNEQFF. V usage is TRBV5-6 and J usage is TRBJ2-1; D perhaps matches TRBD1 (6 bases). The V gene lost 4 bases and the J gene lost 7 bases, with 15 bases spanning the gap. The CDR3 runs 14 residues. Germline CDR1 reads SGHDT; CDR2 reads YYEEEE.